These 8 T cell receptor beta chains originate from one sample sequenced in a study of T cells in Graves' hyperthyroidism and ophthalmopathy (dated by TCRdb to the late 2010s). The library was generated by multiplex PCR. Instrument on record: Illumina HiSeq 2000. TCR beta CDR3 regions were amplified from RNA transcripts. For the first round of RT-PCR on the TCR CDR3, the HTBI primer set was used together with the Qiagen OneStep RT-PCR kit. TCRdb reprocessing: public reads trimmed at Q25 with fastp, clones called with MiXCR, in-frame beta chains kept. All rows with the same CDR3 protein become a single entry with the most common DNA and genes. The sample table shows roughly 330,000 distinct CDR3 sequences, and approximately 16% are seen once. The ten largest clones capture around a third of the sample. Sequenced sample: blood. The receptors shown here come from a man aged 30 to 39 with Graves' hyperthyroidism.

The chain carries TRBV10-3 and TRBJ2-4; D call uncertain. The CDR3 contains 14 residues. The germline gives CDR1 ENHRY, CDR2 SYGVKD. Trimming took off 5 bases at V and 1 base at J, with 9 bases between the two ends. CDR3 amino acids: CAISNYGAKNIQYF. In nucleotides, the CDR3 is TGTGCCATCAGTAACTATGGGGCCAAAAACATTCAGTACTTC.

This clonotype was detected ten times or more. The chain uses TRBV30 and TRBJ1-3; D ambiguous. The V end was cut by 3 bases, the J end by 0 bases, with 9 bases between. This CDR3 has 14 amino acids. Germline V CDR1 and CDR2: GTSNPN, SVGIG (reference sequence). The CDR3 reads CAWSGVSSGNTIYF. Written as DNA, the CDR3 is TGTGCCTGGAGCGGAGTTAGCTCTGGAAACACCATATATTTT.

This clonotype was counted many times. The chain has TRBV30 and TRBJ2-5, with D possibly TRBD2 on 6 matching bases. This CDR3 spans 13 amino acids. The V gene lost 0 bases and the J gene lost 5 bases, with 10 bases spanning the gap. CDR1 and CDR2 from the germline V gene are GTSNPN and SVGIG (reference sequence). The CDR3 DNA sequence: TGTGCCTGGAGTGTAGCTGGGGGGGAGACCCAGTACTTC. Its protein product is CAWSVAGGETQYF.

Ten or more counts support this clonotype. CDR3 sequence reads: CASSRTGTESSYEQYF. The DNA of the CDR3 is TGTGCCAGTAGTCGAACCGGGACGGAGAGCTCCTACGAGCAGTACTTC. The V and J genes are TRBV19 and TRBJ2-7; the D call may be TRBD1 or TRBD2 (5 bases each). The V gene's germline CDR1 is LNHDA and CDR2 SQIVND (reference sequence). V lost 5 bases to trimming and J lost 0 bases, with 17 bases between them. The CDR3 covers 16 residues.

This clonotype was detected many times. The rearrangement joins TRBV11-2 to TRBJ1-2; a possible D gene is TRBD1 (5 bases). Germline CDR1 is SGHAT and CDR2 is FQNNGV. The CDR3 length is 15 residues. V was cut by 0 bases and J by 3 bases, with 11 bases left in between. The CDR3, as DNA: TGTGCCAGCAGCTTAGACCTCACAGGATACTATGGCTACACCTTC. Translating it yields CASSLDLTGYYGYTF.

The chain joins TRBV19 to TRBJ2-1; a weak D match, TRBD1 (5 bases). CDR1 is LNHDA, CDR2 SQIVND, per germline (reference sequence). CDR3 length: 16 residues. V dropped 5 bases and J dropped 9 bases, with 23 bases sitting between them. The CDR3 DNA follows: TGTGCCAGTAGTCCCTCTCCTCAGTCAGGGAAGCGTGAGCAGTTCTTC. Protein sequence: CASSPSPQSGKREQFF.

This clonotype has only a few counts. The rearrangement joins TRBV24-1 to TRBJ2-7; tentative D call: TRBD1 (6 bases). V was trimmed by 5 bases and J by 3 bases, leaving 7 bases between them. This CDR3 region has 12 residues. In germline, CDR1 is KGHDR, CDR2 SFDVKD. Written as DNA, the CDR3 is TGTGCCACCAGTGTGGACAGCTACGAGCAGTACTTC. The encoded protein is CATSVDSYEQYF.

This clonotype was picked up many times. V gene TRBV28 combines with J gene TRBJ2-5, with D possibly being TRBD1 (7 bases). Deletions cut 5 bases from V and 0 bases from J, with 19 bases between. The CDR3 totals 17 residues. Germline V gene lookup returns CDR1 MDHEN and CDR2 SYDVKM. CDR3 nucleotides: TGTGCCAGCAGTACAGCGCGGGACAGCCCGTACCAAGAGACCCAGTACTTC. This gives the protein CASSTARDSPYQETQYF.